The 9 T cell receptor beta chains below come from one sample, sequenced in a study of cytomegalovirus exposure and HLA in healthy donors. PCR used 60 Vbeta primers and 13 Jbeta primers. This table comes from immunoSEQ multiplex PCR, and its TCRdb copy is limited to in-frame clones, with some not included. Of 95,000 to 150,000 clones in the sample, over 70% were seen once. The sample taken for sequencing was PBMCs. These TCRs come from a female donor in good health and CMV-seropositive.

This chain joins TRBV7-6 and TRBJ2-3; 10 bases map to TRBD2. After removal of 4 bases from V and 5 bases from J, the junction contained 6 bases not matched to a gene. Germline V gene sequence: CDR1 SGHVS, CDR2 FNYEAQ. The CDR3 is made up of 15 amino acids. The CDR3 nucleotides read TGTGCCAGCAGCTCTCTAGCGGGGGCGGGAGATACGCAGTATTTT. Translating it yields CASSSLAGAGDTQYF. The full variable domain, with the rest looked up from reference TRBV7-6 and TRBJ2-3, is GAGVSQSPRYKVTKRGQDVALRCDPISGHVSLYWYRQALGQGPEFLTYFNYEAQQDKSGLPNDRFSAERPEGSISTLTIQRTEQRDSAMYRCASSSLAGAGDTQYFGPGTRLTVL.

The chain couples TRBV2 to TRBJ2-2; 8 nucleotides match TRBD1. The CDR3 is 15 residues long. The germline gives CDR1 SNHLY, CDR2 FYNNEI. Trimming removed 6 bases from V and 1 base from J; junction bases left unmatched: 4. The CDR3 sequence is CASRPGQGNTGELFF. As DNA, the CDR3 is TGTGCCAGCAGGCCCGGACAGGGGAACACCGGGGAGCTGTTTTTT.

V usage is TRBV5-6 and J usage is TRBJ1-4; D uncertain. CDR1 is SGHDT, CDR2 YYEEEE, per germline. The V gene lost 3 bases and the J gene lost 2 bases, with 8 bases spanning the gap. The CDR3 spans 14 residues. The CDR3 protein is CASSWRDTNEKLFF. CDR3 coding DNA: TGTGCCAGCAGCTGGAGGGATACTAATGAAAAACTGTTTTTT.

This clone was seen more than once but under ten times. The rearrangement joins TRBV7-8 to TRBJ2-7; D might be TRBD1 (6 bases). The CDR3 is made up of 14 amino acids. Between the trimmed V and J ends, which lost 5 bases and 2 bases, there was a span of 13 bases. Germline V gene data show CDR1 as SGHVS and CDR2 as FQNEAQ. The CDR3, as DNA: TGTGCCAGCAGCCCTCACAGGGTACCCTACGAGCAGTACTTC. This codes for CASSPHRVPYEQYF.

This clone came up a few times. The genes are TRBV6-6 and TRBJ1-6; 9 nucleotides agree with TRBD1. Germline CDR1 is MNHNY and CDR2 is SVGAGI (reference sequence). V dropped 5 bases and J dropped 10; count of bases not matched to a gene: 9. CDR3 length: 15 amino acids. CDR3 loop: CASSPRTGVRSPLHF. CDR3 sequence (DNA): TGTGCCAGCAGTCCCCGGACAGGGGTTAGATCACCCCTCCACTTT.

The chain recombines TRBV10-3 with TRBJ2-7, with TRBD1 as a possible D gene (5 bases). V was trimmed by 1 base and J by 9 bases, leaving 16 bases between them. This CDR3 has 14 amino acids. Looked up from germline, CDR1 is ENHRY and CDR2 is SYGVKD. Here the CDR3 reads CAISEFEKARAQYF. CDR3 DNA sequence: TGTGCCATCAGTGAGTTCGAGAAGGCCAGGGCGCAGTACTTC.

This clone came up once. The V call is TRBV5-8, the J call TRBJ1-5; D remains ambiguous. The CDR3 loop spans 13 amino acids. Per the germline V gene, CDR1 is SGHTS and CDR2 is YDEGEE. Trimming cost V 3 bases and J 6 bases, with 10 bases left between them. The CDR3 region is CASSSTRFQPQHF. CDR3 nucleotides: TGTGCCAGCAGCTCCACCCGGTTTCAGCCCCAGCATTTT. Combining the CDR3 with reference TRBV5-8 and TRBJ1-5 gives the whole variable domain EAGVTQSPTHLIKTRGQQATLRCSPISGHTSVYWYQQALGLGLQFLLWYDEGEERNRGNFPPRFSGRQFPNYSSELNVNALELEDSALYLCASSSTRFQPQHFGDGTRLSIL.

The chain is built from TRBV30 and TRBJ1-2; no firm D call. V lost 4 bases and J 5 bases, leaving 11 bases between the germline ends. Germline-derived CDR1 and CDR2 are GTSNPN and SVGIG (reference sequence). The CDR3 has 12 amino acids. CDR3 coding DNA: TGTGCCTGGACCCCCCCGGGTTATGGCTACACCTTC. It encodes CAWTPPGYGYTF.

V gene TRBV30 combines with J gene TRBJ1-2, with D uncertain. V was shortened by 2 bases and J by 3 bases, with 13 bases between the two germline ends. Looked up from germline, CDR1 is GTSNPN and CDR2 is SVGIG (reference sequence). The CDR3 runs 14 residues. The CDR3 nucleotides read TGTGCCTGGAGTACTCCGGGAATCCACTATGGCTACACCTTC. It specifies CAWSTPGIHYGYTF.